The 6 T cell receptor beta chains presented below share a single source sample, sequenced in a study of CXCR3-negative and CXCR3-positive naive CD8 T cells. cDNA libraries for TRB were generated by 5' RACE incorporating UMI labels. TCRdb processed the 5' RACE reads again and assigns one entry to each CDR3 protein, with no DNA. The sample data list around 34,000 distinct CDR3 sequences. Sequencing used memory CD8+ T cells from blood. The receptors were sampled from a human donor in good health. Some clones in this sample may be carry-over from other donors' samples.

The rearrangement joins TRBV6-6 to TRBJ2-1. The germline V gene encodes CDR1 MNHNY and CDR2 SVGAGI (reference sequence). CDR3 size: 14 residues. CDR3 loop: CASSLKGSYNEQFF.

The rearrangement links TRBV6-5 to TRBJ2-5; TCRdb lists TRBD2, though no DNA is available to test this call. The CDR3 is 17 amino acids. Germline V gives CDR1 MNHEY, CDR2 SVGAGI. CDR3 sequence reads: CASSYLSAGYSQETQYF.

The chain recombines TRBV7-9 with TRBJ1-1; there is no DNA to check the TCRdb D call of TRBD1. The CDR3 extends over 12 amino acids. Per the germline V gene, CDR1 is SEHNR and CDR2 is FQNEAQ (reference sequence). The CDR3: CASSPQGTGAFF.

J is TRBJ1-2 and V is TRBV21-1. TRBV21-1 is classified as a pseudogene. The CDR3 contains 13 residues. CDR3 protein: CASSISGNYGYTF.

The chain employs TRBV5-1 and TRBJ2-7; TCRdb picks TRBD2, but there is no DNA to check that call. CDR1 is SGHRS and CDR2 is YFSETQ in the germline V gene. This CDR3 is built from 15 residues. The CDR3 region is CASSWGLADSYEQYF.

J is TRBJ2-2 and V is TRBV5-5; lacking DNA, the TRBD1 call made by TCRdb goes unchecked. There are 17 residues in the CDR3. The germline gives CDR1 SGHKS, CDR2 YYEKEE (reference sequence). CDR3 sequence reads: CASSEDRVKAGTGELFF.